This entry lists 20 T cell receptor beta chains sequenced from one sample in a study of T cells after yellow fever vaccination. TCRdb re-called the 5' RACE reads with MiXCR, one entry per CDR3 protein. The sample has over 35,000 distinct CDR3 sequences; roughly 6.4% are singletons. The sample consisted of PBMCs, either bulk or a sorted T-cell subset (CD4+, CD8+, memory, or dextramer-sorted; not recorded which), taken 45 days after the yellow fever booster vaccination. These receptors were collected from a man younger than 40 who received the YFV17D yellow fever vaccine.

This clonotype was observed at least ten times. The chain couples TRBV12-3 or TRBV12-4 to TRBJ2-2; D gene unclear. The CDR3 length is 15 residues. The V end was cut by 6 bases, the J end by 2 bases, with 13 bases between. The CDR3 reads CASRTQDGNTGELFF. The CDR3, as DNA: TGTGCCAGCAGGACCCAGGATGGCAACACCGGGGAGCTGTTTTTT.

This clonotype was counted many times. The chain couples TRBV29-1 to TRBJ2-5; no definite D call. CDR3 length: 11 amino acids. CDR1 and CDR2 (germline): SQVTM, ANQGSEA. Trimming removed 3 bases from V and 5 bases from J, with 7 bases in between. CDR3: CSVDPAETQYF. CDR3 in DNA: TGCAGCGTTGATCCGGCGGAGACCCAGTACTTC.

This clonotype was seen at least ten times. This rearrangement joins TRBV27 to TRBJ2-1; 11 bases agree with TRBD2. With 1 base clipped from V and 5 bases from J, the junction kept 13 bases outside the gene matches. The germline gives CDR1 MNHEY, CDR2 SMNVEV (reference sequence). The CDR3 length is 19 residues. CDR3 coding DNA: TGTGCCAGCAGTTTATATCCGGGACATTTAGCGGGAGGGGACAATGAGCAGTTCTTC. Translated, it gives CASSLYPGHLAGGDNEQFF.

The chain recombines TRBV6-5 with TRBJ2-7; 10 nucleotides line up with TRBD1. V shed 2 bases and J 2 bases; nucleotides not matched to a gene: 3. The CDR3 runs 15 residues. Germline V CDR1 and CDR2: MNHEY, SVGAGI. The CDR3 loop reads CASSYGGQGTYEQYF. Written as DNA, the CDR3 is TGTGCCAGCAGTTACGGGGGACAGGGGACCTACGAGCAGTACTTC.

This clonotype was detected ten times or more. V is TRBV18 and J is TRBJ2-1, with 9 bases identical to TRBD2. Unmatched junction bases numbered 5, after V lost 2 bases and J lost 6 bases. The V gene's germline CDR1 is KGHSH and CDR2 LQKENI. This CDR3 is built from 15 residues. The CDR3 nucleotides read TGTGCCAGCTCACCATCACGCGGGAGGGCCAATGAGCAGTTCTTC. The encoded protein is CASSPSRGRANEQFF.

There are many counts of this clonotype. The chain is built from TRBV5-1 and TRBJ2-7; 11 bases line up with TRBD2. V trimming: 4 bases; J trimming: 3 bases; junction bases outside the gene matches: 3. The CDR3 is made up of 14 amino acids. Germline CDR1 SGHRS, CDR2 YFSETQ. Here the CDR3 DNA reads TGCGCCAGCAGCACCGGGACTAGCGGCTACGAGCAGTACTTC. Protein sequence: CASSTGTSGYEQYF.

In this sample, this clonotype turned up many times. This chain links TRBV7-2 with TRBJ2-3; D possibly corresponds to TRBD2 (7 bases). This CDR3 comprises 15 residues. From germline, CDR1 is SGHTA and CDR2 FQGNSA. V was cut by 5 bases and J by 5 bases, with 17 bases left in between. In DNA form, the CDR3 reads TGTGCCAGCAGCCTGGGGGCGGGAGTAGGAGATACGCAGTATTTT. Translating gives CASSLGAGVGDTQYF.

This clonotype showed up just a few times. The rearrangement links TRBV7-2 to TRBJ2-7, with 15 bases lining up with TRBD2. The germline V gene has CDR1 SGHTA and CDR2 FQGNSA. The CDR3 is 15 amino acids. The junction had 0 bases not matched to a gene; V was cut back by 5 bases and J by 1 base. The CDR3 coding sequence is TGTGCCAGCAGCGGACTAGCGGGAGGGTCCTACGAGCAGTACTTC. This encodes CASSGLAGGSYEQYF.

About this clonotype itself: The germline gene is not matched at one end of the junction; a read error may be the cause. The CDR3 nucleotides read TGTGCCAGCACCTTGGGGGGTCTGAGTTACACTGAAGCTTTCTTT. It encodes CASTLGGLSYTEAFF. The chain couples TRBV5-6 to TRBJ1-1; D is possibly TRBD1 (5 bases). Germline lookup yields CDR1 SGHDT and CDR2 YYEEEE. This CDR3 is built from 15 residues.

This clonotype was picked up many times. The rearrangement links TRBV7-3 to TRBJ2-3, with 8 bases that match TRBD1. Per the germline V gene, CDR1 is SGHTA and CDR2 is FQGTGA. CDR3 size: 14 residues. After removal of 5 bases from V and 6 bases from J, the junction contained 7 bases not matched to a gene. The CDR3 sequence is CASSRTGFTDTQYF. The CDR3 bases are TGTGCCAGCAGCCGGACAGGGTTTACGGATACGCAGTATTTT.

This rearrangement joins TRBV9 to TRBJ2-5, with D hard to call. This CDR3 spans 13 amino acids. From germline, CDR1 is SGDLS and CDR2 YYNGEE. Trimming pared 0 bases from V and 2 bases from J, leaving 5 bases between. DNA of the CDR3: TGTGCCAGCAGCGTAGGGCAGCAAGAGACCCAGTACTTC. This sequence encodes CASSVGQQETQYF.

This clonotype has just a few counts. The rearrangement links TRBV28 to TRBJ2-7; 8 bases align to TRBD1. Germline V lookup: CDR1 MDHEN, CDR2 SYDVKM. V lost 3 bases to trimming and J lost 5 bases; unmatched junction nucleotides: 6. This CDR3 is 14 amino acids long. For the CDR3, the DNA is TGTGCCAGCAGTTTCGTACAGGGGGTCCACGAGCAGTACTTC. Translating it yields CASSFVQGVHEQYF. The whole variable domain, filled in from reference TRBV28 and TRBJ2-7, reads DVKVTQSSRYLVKRTGEKVFLECVQDMDHENMFWYRQDPGLGLRLIYFSYDVKMKEKGDIPEGYSVSREKKERFSLILESASTNQTSMYLCASSFVQGVHEQYFGPGTRLTVT.

The chain links TRBV6-1 to TRBJ2-5; 7 nucleotides agree with TRBD1. V was pared by 8 bases and J by 1 base, with 4 bases of the junction left unmatched. Germline lookup yields CDR1 MNHNS and CDR2 SASEGT. The CDR3 spans 13 residues. The chain's CDR3 is CASSGTAQETQYF. The DNA of the CDR3 is TGTGCCAGCTCCGGGACAGCCCAAGAGACCCAGTACTTC.

This clonotype was counted many times. The rearrangement uses TRBV27 and TRBJ2-3, with D possibly matching TRBD2 (5 bases). Germline V gives CDR1 MNHEY, CDR2 SMNVEV (reference sequence). V was trimmed by 11 bases and J by 9 bases, leaving 15 bases between them. This CDR3 region has 11 residues. The CDR3 loop is CAGLGERTQYF. The CDR3 region has the DNA TGTGCCGGACTGGGTGAGAGGACGCAGTATTTT.

This clonotype was recorded at least ten times. The rearrangement uses TRBV29-1 and TRBJ1-1; D is ambiguous. Germline V lookup: CDR1 SQVTM, CDR2 ANQGSEA. CDR3 length: 13 amino acids. V was clipped by 7 bases and J by 0 bases, with 12 bases between them. Here the CDR3 DNA reads TGCAGCGCACCAGCCACACTGAACACTGAAGCTTTCTTT. Translating gives CSAPATLNTEAFF.

This clonotype was detected only a few times. V usage is TRBV29-1 and J usage is TRBJ2-1; possible D gene TRBD2, 5 bases. This CDR3 contains 12 residues. Trimming took 5 bases from V and 4 from J, leaving 9 bases between them. Looked up from germline, CDR1 is SQVTM and CDR2 is ANQGSEA. The CDR3: CSVYREYNEQFF. Written as DNA, the CDR3 is TGCAGCGTTTATAGGGAGTACAATGAGCAGTTCTTC.

This clonotype has at least ten counts. The chain links TRBV20-1 to TRBJ2-2; maybe TRBD2 (5 bases). The CDR3 runs to 13 residues. Germline loops: CDR1 DFQATT, CDR2 SNEGSKA (reference sequence). The CDR3 reads CSSNGLAAGELFF. The DNA of the CDR3 is TGCAGCTCGAATGGTCTAGCCGCCGGGGAGCTGTTTTTT.

The chain employs TRBV19 and TRBJ1-2; D unresolved. From germline, CDR1 is LNHDA and CDR2 SQIVND (reference sequence). The CDR3 spans 13 residues. The V end lost 7 bases, the J end lost 2 bases, and 11 bases lay between the germline ends. The CDR3 DNA is TGTGCCAGTACTCCGGGTCGCAACTATGGCTACACCTTC. Translation gives CASTPGRNYGYTF.

J is TRBJ2-1 and V is TRBV19; the D is unclear. This CDR3 spans 11 amino acids. V shed 3 bases and J shed 6 bases, with 3 bases lying between them. CDR1 LNHDA and CDR2 SQIVND come from the germline V gene (reference sequence). CDR3 amino acids: CASSIGNEQFF. CDR3 sequence (DNA): TGTGCCAGTAGTATTGGCAATGAGCAGTTCTTC.

This clonotype was seen a handful of times. J is TRBJ2-7 and V is TRBV11-2; 8 positions agree with TRBD2. V was pared by 5 bases and J by 7 bases, with 13 bases of the junction left unmatched. Germline lookup yields CDR1 SGHAT and CDR2 FQNNGV. CDR3 size: 15 residues. The CDR3 region has the DNA TGTGCCAGCAGCGGCATGGTTCGGGGGGGGCAGGAGCAGTACTTC. Protein product: CASSGMVRGGQEQYF.